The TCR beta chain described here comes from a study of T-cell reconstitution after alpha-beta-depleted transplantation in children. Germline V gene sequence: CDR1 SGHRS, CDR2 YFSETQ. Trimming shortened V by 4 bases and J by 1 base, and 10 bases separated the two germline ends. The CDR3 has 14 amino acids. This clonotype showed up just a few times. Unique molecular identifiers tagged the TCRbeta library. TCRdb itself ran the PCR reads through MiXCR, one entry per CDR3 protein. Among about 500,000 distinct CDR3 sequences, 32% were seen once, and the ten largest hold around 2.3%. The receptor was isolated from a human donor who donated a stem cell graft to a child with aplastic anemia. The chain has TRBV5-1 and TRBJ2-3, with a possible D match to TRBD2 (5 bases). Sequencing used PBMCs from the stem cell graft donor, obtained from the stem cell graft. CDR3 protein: CASSEGTGTDTQYF. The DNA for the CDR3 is TGCGCCAGCAGCGAGGGAACGGGCACAGATACGCAGTATTTT.